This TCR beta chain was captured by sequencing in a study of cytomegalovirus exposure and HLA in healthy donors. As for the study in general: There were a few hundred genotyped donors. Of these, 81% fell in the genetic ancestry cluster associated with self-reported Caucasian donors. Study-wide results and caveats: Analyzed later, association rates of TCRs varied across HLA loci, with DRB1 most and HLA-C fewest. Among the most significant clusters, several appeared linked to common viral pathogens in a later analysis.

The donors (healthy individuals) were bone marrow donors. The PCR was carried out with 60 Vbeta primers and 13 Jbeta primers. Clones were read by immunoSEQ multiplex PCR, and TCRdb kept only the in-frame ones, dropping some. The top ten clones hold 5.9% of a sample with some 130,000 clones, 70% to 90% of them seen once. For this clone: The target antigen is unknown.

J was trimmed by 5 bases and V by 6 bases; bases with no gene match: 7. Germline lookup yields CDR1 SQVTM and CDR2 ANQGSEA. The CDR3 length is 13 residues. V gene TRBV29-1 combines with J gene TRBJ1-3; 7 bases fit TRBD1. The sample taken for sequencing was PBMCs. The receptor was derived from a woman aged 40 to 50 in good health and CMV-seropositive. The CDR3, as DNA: TGCAGCGTAGCCCAGGGGGAAAGAAACACCATATATTTT. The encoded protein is CSVAQGERNTIYF.